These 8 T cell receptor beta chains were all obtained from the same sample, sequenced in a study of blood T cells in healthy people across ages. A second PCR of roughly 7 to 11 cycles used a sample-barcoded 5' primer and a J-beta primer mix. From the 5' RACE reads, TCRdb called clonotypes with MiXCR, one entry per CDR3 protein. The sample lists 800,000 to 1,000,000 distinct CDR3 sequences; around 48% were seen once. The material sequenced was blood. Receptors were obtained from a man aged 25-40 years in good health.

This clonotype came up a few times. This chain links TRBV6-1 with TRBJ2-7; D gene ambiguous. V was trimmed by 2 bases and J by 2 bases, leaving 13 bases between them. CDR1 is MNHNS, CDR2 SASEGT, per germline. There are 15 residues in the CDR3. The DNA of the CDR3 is TGTGCCAGCAGTGAATCTGGACCCCTCCCCTACGAGCAGTACTTC. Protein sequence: CASSESGPLPYEQYF.

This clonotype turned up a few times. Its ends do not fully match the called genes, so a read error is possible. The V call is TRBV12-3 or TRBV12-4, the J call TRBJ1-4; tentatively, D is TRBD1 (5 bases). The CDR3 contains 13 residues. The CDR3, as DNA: TGTGCCAGCAGCTTAGACAGTCGCGAAAAACTGTTTTTT. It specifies CASSLDSREKLFF.

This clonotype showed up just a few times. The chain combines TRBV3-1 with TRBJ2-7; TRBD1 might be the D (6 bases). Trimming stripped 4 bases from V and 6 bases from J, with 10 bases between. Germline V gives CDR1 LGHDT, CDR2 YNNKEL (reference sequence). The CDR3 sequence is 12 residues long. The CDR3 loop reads CASSPRTAEQYF. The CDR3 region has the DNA TGTGCCAGCAGCCCGCGGACAGCCGAGCAGTACTTC.

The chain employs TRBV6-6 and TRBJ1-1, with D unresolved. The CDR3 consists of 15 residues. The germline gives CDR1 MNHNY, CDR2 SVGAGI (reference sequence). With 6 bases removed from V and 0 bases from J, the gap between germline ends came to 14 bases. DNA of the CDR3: TGTGCCAGCAGGCGCCCCGGGCGGATGAACACTGAAGCTTTCTTT. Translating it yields CASRRPGRMNTEAFF.

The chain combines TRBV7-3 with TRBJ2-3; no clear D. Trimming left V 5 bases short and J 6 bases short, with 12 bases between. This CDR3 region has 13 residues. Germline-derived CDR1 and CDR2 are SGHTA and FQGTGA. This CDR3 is CASSPQPGDTQYF. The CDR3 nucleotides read TGTGCCAGCAGCCCGCAGCCTGGGGATACGCAGTATTTT.

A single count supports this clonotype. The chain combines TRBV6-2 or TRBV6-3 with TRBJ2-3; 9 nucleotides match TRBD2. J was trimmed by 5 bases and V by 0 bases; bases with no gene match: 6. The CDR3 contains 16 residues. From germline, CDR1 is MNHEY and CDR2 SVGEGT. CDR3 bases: TGTGCCAGCAGTTACTCGGGCGGGGGGGCCAGAGATACGCAGTATTTT. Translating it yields CASSYSGGGARDTQYF.

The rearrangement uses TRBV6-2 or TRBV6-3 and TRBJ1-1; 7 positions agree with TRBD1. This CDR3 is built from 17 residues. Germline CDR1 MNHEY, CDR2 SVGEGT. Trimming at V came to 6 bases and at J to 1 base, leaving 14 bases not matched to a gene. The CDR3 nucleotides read TGTGCCAGCAGAAATTCGCAGGGGGGGCCTACGAACACTGAAGCTTTCTTT. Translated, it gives CASRNSQGGPTNTEAFF.

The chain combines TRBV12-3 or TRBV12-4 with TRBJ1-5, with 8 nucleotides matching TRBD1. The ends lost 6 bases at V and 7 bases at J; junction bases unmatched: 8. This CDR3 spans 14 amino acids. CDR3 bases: TGTGCCAGCAGACTCACAGGGGGGGGACAGCCCCAGCATTTT. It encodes CASRLTGGGQPQHF.